This TCR beta chain was sequenced in a study of beta chain features in type 1 diabetes. CDR1 and CDR2 from the germline V gene are SQVTM and ANQGSEA. The V gene lost 6 bases and the J gene lost 7 bases, with 12 bases spanning the gap. There are 11 residues in the CDR3. The investigators reverse transcribed all of the isolated RNA, so they sequenced expressed TCRB transcripts. Generated by immunoSEQ multiplex PCR, the TCRdb table keeps only in-frame clones and is missing some. The sample records about 260,000 clones, approximately 70% being singletons. Turning to this clone: The antigen remains undetermined.

Study-wide points: Comparison showed that naive, central memory and Treg TCRB repertoires appeared more similar among patients than among healthy donors. Insertion counts at VDJ junctions were lower in type 1 diabetes patients, who also showed more deletions there.

Sequencing was done on a sample of naive CD4+ T cells from blood. The receptor's source is a young man in good health. The rearrangement links TRBV29-1 to TRBJ2-5; no firm D call. CDR3 coding DNA: TGCAGCGTGCCCACTAAGGGGACCCAGTACTTC. It yields the protein CSVPTKGTQYF.